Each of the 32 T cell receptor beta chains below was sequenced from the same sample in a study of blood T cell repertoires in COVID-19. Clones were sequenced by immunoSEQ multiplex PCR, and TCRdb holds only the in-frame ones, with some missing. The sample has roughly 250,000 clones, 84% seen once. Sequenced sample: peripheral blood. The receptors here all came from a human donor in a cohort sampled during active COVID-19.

CDR3: CASSSLVVEKLFF. In nucleotides, the CDR3 is TGTGCCAGCAGCTCACTCGTAGTGGAAAAACTGTTTTTT. The rearrangement joins TRBV3-1 (or the pseudogene TRBV3-2) to TRBJ1-4; D is unclear. Trimming stripped 5 bases from V and 8 bases from J, with 12 bases between. The CDR3 extends over 13 amino acids. Germline-derived CDR1 and CDR2 are LGHDT and YNNKEL (reference sequence).

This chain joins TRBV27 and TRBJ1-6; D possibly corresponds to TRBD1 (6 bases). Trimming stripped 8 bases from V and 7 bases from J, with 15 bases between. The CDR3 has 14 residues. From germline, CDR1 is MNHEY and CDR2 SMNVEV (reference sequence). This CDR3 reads CASGTRTANSPLHF. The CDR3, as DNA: TGTGCCAGCGGGACCCGGACAGCCAATTCACCCCTCCACTTT.

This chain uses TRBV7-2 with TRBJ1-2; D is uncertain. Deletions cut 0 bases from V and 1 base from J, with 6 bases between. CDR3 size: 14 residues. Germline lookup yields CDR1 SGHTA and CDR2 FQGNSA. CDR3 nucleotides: TGTGCCAGCAGCTTAGCGACATATAACTATGGCTACACCTTC. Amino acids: CASSLATYNYGYTF.

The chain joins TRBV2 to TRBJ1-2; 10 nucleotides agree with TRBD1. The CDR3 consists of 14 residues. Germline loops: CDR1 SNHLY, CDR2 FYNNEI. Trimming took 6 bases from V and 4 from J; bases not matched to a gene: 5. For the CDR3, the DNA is TGTGCCAGCAGACCGACAGGGGGCGTCTATGGCTACACCTTC. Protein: CASRPTGGVYGYTF.

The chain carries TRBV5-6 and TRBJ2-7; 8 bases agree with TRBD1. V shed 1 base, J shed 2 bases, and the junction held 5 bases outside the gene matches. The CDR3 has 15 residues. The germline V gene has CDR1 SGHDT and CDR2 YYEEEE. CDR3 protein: CASSLTGQVAYEQYF. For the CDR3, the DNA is TGTGCCAGCAGCTTGACGGGACAGGTCGCCTACGAGCAGTACTTC.

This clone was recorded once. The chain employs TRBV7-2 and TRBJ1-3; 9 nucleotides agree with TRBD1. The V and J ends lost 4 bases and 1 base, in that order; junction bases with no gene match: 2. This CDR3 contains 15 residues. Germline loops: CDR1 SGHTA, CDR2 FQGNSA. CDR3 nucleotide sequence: TGTGCCAGCAGCTCGACAGGGGGTTCTGGAAACACCATATATTTT. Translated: CASSSTGGSGNTIYF.

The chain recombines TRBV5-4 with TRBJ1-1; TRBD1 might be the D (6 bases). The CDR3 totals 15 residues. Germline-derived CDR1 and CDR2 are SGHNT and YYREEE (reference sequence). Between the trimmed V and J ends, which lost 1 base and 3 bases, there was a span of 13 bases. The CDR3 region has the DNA TGTGCCAGCAGCTTGACAGGGTTTAGGGACACTGAAGCTTTCTTT. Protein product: CASSLTGFRDTEAFF.

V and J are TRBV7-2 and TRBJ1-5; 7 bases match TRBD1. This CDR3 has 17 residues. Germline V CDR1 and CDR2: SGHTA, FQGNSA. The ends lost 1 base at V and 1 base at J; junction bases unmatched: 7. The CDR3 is CASSLGDRVRSNQPQHF. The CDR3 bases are TGTGCCAGCAGCTTAGGAGACAGGGTTAGGAGCAATCAGCCCCAGCATTTT.

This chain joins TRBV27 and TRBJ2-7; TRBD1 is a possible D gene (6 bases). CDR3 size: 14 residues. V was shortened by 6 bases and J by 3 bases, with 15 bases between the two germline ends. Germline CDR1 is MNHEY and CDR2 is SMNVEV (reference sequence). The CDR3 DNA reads TGTGCCAGCAGGGCCCGCCAGGGGTTCTACGAGCAGTACTTC. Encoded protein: CASRARQGFYEQYF.

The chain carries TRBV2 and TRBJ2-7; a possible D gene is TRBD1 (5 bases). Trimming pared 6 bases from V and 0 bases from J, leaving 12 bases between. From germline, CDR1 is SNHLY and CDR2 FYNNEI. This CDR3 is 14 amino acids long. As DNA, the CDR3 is TGTGCCAGCAGGACGACAGTCTTCTCCTACGAGCAGTACTTC. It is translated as CASRTTVFSYEQYF.

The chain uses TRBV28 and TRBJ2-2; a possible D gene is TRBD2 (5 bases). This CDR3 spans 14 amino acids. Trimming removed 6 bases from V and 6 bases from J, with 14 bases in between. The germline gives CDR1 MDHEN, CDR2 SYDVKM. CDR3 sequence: CASSSGGLAGELFF. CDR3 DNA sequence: TGTGCCAGCAGCTCCGGTGGACTTGCCGGGGAGCTGTTTTTT. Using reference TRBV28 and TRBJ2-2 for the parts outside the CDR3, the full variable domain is DVKVTQSSRYLVKRTGEKVFLECVQDMDHENMFWYRQDPGLGLRLIYFSYDVKMKEKGDIPEGYSVSREKKERFSLILESASTNQTSMYLCASSSGGLAGELFFGEGSRLTVL.

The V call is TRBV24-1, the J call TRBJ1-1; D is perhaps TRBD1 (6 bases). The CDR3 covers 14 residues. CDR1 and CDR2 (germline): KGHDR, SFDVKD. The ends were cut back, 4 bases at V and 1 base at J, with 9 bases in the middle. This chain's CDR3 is CATSDPDRNTEAFF. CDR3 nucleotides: TGTGCCACCAGTGACCCGGACAGGAACACTGAAGCTTTCTTT.

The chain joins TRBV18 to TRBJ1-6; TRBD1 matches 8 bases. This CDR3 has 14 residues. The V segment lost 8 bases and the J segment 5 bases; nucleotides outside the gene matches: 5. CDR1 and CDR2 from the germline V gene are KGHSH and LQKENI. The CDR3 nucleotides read TGTGCCAGCCAACAGACAGGGGATAATTCACCCCTCCACTTT. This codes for CASQQTGDNSPLHF.

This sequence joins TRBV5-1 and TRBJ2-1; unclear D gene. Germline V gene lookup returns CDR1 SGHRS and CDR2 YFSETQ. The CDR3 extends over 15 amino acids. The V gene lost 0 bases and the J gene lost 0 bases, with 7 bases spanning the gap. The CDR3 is CASSLELSSYNEQFF. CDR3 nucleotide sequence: TGCGCCAGCAGCTTGGAACTGAGCTCCTACAATGAGCAGTTCTTC.

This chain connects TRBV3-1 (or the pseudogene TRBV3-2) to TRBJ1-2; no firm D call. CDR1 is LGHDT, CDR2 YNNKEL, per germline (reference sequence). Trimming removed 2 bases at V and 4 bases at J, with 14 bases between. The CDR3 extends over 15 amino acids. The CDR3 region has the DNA TGTGCCAGCAGCCAATTTCTGGGTAGCCGCTATGGCTACACCTTC. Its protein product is CASSQFLGSRYGYTF.

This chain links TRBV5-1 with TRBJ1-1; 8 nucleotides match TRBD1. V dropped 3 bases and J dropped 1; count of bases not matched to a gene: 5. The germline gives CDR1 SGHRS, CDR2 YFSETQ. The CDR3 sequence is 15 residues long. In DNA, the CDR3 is TGCGCCAGCAGCTCCTCCGGGACAGGGAACACTGAAGCTTTCTTT. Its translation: CASSSSGTGNTEAFF.

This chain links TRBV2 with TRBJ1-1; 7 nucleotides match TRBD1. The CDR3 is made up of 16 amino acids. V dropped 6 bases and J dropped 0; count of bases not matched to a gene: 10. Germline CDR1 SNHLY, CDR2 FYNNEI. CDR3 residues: CASRARDRRMNTEAFF. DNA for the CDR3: TGTGCCAGCAGAGCCCGGGACAGAAGGATGAACACTGAAGCTTTCTTT.

The CDR3 spells CASSRTSHRFF. As DNA, the CDR3 is TGTGCCAGCAGTAGAACTAGTCATCGGTTCTTC. This chain connects TRBV12-3 or TRBV12-4 to TRBJ2-1, with a weak D call TRBD2 (5 bases). CDR3 size: 11 residues. V lost 5 bases and J 15 bases, leaving 14 bases between the germline ends.

The CDR3 here is CASSFTSGTTYEQYF. The CDR3 DNA reads TGTGCCAGCAGCTTCACTAGCGGAACAACCTACGAGCAGTACTTC. The gene calls are TRBV7-2 and TRBJ2-7, with 8 nucleotides matching TRBD2. This CDR3 has 15 amino acids. Germline assignment: CDR1 SGHTA and CDR2 FQGNSA. The J segment lost 2 bases and the V segment lost 3 bases, leaving 6 bases of the junction unmatched.

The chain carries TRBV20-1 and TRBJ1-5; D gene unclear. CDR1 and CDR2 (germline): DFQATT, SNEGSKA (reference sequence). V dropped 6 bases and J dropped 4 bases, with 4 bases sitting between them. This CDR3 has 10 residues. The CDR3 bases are TGCAGTGCCGGGAATCAGCCCCAGCATTTT. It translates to CSAGNQPQHF.

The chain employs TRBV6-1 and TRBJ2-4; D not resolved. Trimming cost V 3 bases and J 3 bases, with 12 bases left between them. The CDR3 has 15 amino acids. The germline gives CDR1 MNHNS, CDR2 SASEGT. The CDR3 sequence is CASSDVRRGKNIQYF. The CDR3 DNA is TGTGCCAGCAGTGATGTCCGCCGCGGCAAAAACATTCAGTACTTC.

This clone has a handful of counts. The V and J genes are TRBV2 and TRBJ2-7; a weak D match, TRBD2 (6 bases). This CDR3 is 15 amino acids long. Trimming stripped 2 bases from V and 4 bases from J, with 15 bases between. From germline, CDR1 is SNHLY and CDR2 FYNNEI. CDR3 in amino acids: CASSEPGVSGYEQYF. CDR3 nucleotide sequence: TGTGCCAGCAGTGAACCCGGGGTTAGCGGATACGAGCAGTACTTC.

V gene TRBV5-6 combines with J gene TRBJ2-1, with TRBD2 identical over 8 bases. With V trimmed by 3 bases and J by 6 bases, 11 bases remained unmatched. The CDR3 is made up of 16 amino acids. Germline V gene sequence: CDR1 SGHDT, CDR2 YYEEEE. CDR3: CASSSGGGLVFNEQFF. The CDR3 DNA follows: TGTGCCAGCAGCTCAGGAGGGGGACTAGTCTTCAATGAGCAGTTCTTC.

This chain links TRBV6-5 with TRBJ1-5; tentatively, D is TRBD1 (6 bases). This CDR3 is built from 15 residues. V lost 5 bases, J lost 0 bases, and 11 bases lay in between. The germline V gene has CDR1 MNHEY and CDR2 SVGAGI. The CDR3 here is CASSTGQNSNQPQHF. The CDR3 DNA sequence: TGTGCCAGCAGTACGGGACAAAATAGCAATCAGCCCCAGCATTTT.

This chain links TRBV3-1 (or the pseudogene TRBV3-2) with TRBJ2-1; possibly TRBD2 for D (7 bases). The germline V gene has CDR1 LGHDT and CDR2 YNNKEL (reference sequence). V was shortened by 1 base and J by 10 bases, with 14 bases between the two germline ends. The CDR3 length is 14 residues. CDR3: CASSQGRGGGEQFF. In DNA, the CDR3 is TGTGCCAGCAGCCAAGGGAGAGGGGGGGGCGAGCAGTTCTTC.

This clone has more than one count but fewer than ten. CDR3 amino acids: CASSLYEQGSGEQYF. DNA for the CDR3: TGTGCCAGCAGCTTATATGAACAGGGTTCAGGCGAGCAGTACTTC. This chain links TRBV11-2 with TRBJ2-7; possibly TRBD1 for D (6 bases). The V gene's germline CDR1 is SGHAT and CDR2 FQNNGV. V was cut by 2 bases and J by 6 bases, with 17 bases left in between. The CDR3 extends over 15 amino acids.

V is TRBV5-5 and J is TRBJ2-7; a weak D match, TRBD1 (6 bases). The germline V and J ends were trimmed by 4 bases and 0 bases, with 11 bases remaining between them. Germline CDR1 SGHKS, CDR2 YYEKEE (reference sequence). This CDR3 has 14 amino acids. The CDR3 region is CASSIQGNSYEQYF. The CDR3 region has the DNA TGTGCCAGCAGCATACAGGGAAACTCCTACGAGCAGTACTTC.

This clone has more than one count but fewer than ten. CDR3 bases: TGTGCCAGTAGTTCGCCCCGACAGGGCAGTTTGCAGCCCCAGCATTTT. Protein: CASSSPRQGSLQPQHF. The V call is TRBV19, the J call TRBJ1-5; the match to TRBD1 covers 7 bases. Looked up from germline, CDR1 is LNHDA and CDR2 is SQIVND (reference sequence). CDR3 length: 16 amino acids. The V and J ends lost 5 bases and 7 bases, in that order; junction bases with no gene match: 14.

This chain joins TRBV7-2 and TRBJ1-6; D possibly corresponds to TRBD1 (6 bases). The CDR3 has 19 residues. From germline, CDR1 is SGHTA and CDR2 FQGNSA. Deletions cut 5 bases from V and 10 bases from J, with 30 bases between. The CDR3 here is CASSEQGFRDAQLRSPLHF. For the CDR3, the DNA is TGTGCCAGCAGCGAGCAGGGGTTTCGAGATGCCCAGTTGCGGTCACCCCTCCACTTT.

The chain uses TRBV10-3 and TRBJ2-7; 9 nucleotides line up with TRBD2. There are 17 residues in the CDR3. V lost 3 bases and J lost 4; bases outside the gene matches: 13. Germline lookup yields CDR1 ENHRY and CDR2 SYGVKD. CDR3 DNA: TGTGCCATCAGTGAATCACTAGCGGGCGAGCAGCGGTACGAGCAGTACTTC. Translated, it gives CAISESLAGEQRYEQYF.

The CDR3, as DNA: TGTGCCAGCCGACCGGGGACTATGGTTGGCTACACCTTC. It is translated as CASRPGTMVGYTF. The genes are TRBV5-4 and TRBJ1-2; tentatively, D is TRBD1 (5 bases). The length of the CDR3 is 13 residues. V dropped 7 bases and J dropped 7 bases, with 17 bases sitting between them. CDR1 is SGHNT, CDR2 YYREEE, per germline (reference sequence). The entire variable domain, with the rest obtained from reference TRBV5-4 and TRBJ1-2, is as follows: ETGVTQSPTHLIKTRGQQVTLRCSSQSGHNTVSWYQQALGQGPQFIFQYYREEENGRGNFPPRFSGLQFPNYSSELNVNALELDDSALYLCASRPGTMVGYTFGSGTRLTVV.

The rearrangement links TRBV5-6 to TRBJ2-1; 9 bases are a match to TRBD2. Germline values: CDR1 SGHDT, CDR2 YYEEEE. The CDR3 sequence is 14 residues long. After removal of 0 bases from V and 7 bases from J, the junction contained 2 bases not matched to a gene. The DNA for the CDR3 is TGTGCCAGCAGCTTGGCAGCGGGGGGTAATGAGCAGTTCTTC. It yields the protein CASSLAAGGNEQFF.